The rows below give T cell receptor beta chains drawn from one sample of a study of shared clonotypes between healthy human individuals. Repertoires were generated with immunoSEQ multiplex PCR, while TCRdb's copy carries only in-frame clones and drops some. The sample includes about 550,000 clones, around 95% of them seen just once. The material sequenced was naive CD8+ T cells sorted from blood. These receptors were obtained from a woman aged 25 to 45 in good health. CDR3s include the opening cysteine and the closing phenylalanine or tryptophan. The order of the fields is J gene, clone size, CDR3 length, V gene, CDR3 protein. Clone sizes are given selectively: once, few, many, or a class where the clone is expanded.

>TRBJ2-7|.|12|TRBV7-8
CASSLSPYEQYF
>TRBJ1-5|.|11|TRBV20-1
CSASTGQPQHF
>TRBJ1-2|.|14|TRBV7-9
CASSPTGGSDGYTF
>TRBJ2-7|.|15|TRBV19
CASSIGQKSAYEQYF
>TRBJ2-5|.|16|TRBV7-8
CASSKNRATFQETQYF
>TRBJ2-7|.|14|TRBV28
CASSLGPGDDEQYF
>TRBJ2-3|.|14|TRBV4-1
CASSWTGGTDTQYF
>TRBJ1-2|.|13|TRBV6-5
CASSYSGLEGYTF
>TRBJ1-2|.|13|TRBV27
CASSLSLWNGYTF
>TRBJ2-7|.|15|TRBV13
CASSIGQGSAYEQYF
>TRBJ2-1|.|13|TRBV6-1
CASSDDANNEQFF
>TRBJ1-4|.|15|TRBV28
CASSLYGGDGEKLFF
>TRBJ1-1|.|13|TRBV19
CASSIGGNTEAFF
>TRBJ2-7|.|15|TRBV5-6
CASSLGSGISYEQYF
>TRBJ1-5|.|14|TRBV5-8
CASSLSNSNQPQHF
>TRBJ2-1|.|14|TRBV14
CASSQDFWNNEQFF
>TRBJ2-3|.|12|TRBV30
CAWSSFTDTQYF
>TRBJ2-7|.|15|TRBV11-2
CASSFSGDLSYEQYF
>TRBJ2-5|.|17|TRBV5-1
CASSLARPTTYQETQYF
>TRBJ2-5|.|13|TRBV7-9
CASSGDLERTQYF
>TRBJ1-1|.|14|TRBV5-6
CASSLGGPGTEAFF
>TRBJ1-4|.|15|TRBV5-5
CASSEGQGPNEKLFF
>TRBJ2-1|once|17|TRBV28
CASSLSPRSGAKNEQFF
>TRBJ2-5|once|14|TRBV7-9
CASSGSLLGETQYF
>TRBJ2-1|.|19|TRBV4-1
CASSQSWGTSGISYNEQFF
>TRBJ1-2|.|15|TRBV19
CASPHPTGTGYGYTF
>TRBJ2-3|.|16|TRBV4-1
CASSTPLAGVTDTQYF
>TRBJ1-5|.|16|TRBV27
CASSLNRAGFNQPQHF
>TRBJ2-7|.|15|TRBV28
CASSPTGISFYEQYF
>TRBJ2-7|.|13|TRBV15
CATSTNQGIEQYF
>TRBJ1-2|.|19|TRBV4-2
CASSQTGGERRQPDYGYTF
>TRBJ1-5|.|14|TRBV27
CASSFEGSNQPQHF
>TRBJ2-7|.|13|TRBV4-2
CASSQGLAGRQYF
>TRBJ2-7|.|13|TRBV7-2
CASSHGRGGEQYF
>TRBJ1-1|.|14|TRBV5-6
CASSWKGVHTEAFF
>TRBJ2-7|.|13|TRBV7-3
CASSLGGTYEQYF
>TRBJ1-1|.|14|TRBV6-5
CASSFRAGNTEAFF
>TRBJ2-7|.|16|TRBV10-3
CAISESPQGDDYEQYF
>TRBJ2-7|.|14|TRBV28
CASSLRDFSYEQYF
>TRBJ2-7|.|14|TRBV27
CASRKLDNNYEQYF